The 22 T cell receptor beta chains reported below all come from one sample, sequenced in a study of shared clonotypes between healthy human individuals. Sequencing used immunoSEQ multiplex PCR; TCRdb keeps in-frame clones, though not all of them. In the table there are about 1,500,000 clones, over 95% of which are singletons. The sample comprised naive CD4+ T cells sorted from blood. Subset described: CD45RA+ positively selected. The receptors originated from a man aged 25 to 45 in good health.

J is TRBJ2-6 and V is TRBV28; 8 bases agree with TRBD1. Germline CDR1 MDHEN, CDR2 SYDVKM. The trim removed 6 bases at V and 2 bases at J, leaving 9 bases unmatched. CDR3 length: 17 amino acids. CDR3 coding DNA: TGTGCCAGCAGACACTGGACAGGGTTCCCTGGGGCCAACGTCCTGACTTTC. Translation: CASRHWTGFPGANVLTF. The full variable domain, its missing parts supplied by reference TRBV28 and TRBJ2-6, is DVKVTQSSRYLVKRTGEKVFLECVQDMDHENMFWYRQDPGLGLRLIYFSYDVKMKEKGDIPEGYSVSREKKERFSLILESASTNQTSMYLCASRHWTGFPGANVLTFGAGSRLTVL.

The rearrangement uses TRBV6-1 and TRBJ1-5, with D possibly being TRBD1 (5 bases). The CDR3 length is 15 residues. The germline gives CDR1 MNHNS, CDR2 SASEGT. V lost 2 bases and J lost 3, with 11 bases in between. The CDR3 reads CASSERGRINQPQHF. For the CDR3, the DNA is TGTGCCAGCAGTGAACGGGGCAGGATCAATCAGCCCCAGCATTTT.

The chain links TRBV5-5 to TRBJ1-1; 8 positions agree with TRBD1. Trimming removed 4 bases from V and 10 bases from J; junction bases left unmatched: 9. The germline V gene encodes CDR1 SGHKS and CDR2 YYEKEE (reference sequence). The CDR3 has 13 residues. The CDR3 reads CASSADRAGGAFF. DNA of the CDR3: TGTGCCAGCAGCGCGGACAGGGCGGGAGGAGCTTTCTTT.

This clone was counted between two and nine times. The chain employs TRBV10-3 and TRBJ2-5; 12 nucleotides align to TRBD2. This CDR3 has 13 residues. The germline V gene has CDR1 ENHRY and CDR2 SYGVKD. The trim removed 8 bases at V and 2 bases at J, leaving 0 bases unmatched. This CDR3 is CAIGLAGQETQYF. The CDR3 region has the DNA TGTGCCATCGGACTAGCGGGACAAGAGACCCAGTACTTC.

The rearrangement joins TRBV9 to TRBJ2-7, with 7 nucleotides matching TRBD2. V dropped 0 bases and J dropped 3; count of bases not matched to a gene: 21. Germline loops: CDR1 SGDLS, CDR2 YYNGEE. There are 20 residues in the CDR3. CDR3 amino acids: CASSVGTPEFWGRGGYEQYF. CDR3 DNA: TGTGCCAGCAGCGTAGGTACCCCGGAATTTTGGGGGAGGGGAGGCTACGAGCAGTACTTC.

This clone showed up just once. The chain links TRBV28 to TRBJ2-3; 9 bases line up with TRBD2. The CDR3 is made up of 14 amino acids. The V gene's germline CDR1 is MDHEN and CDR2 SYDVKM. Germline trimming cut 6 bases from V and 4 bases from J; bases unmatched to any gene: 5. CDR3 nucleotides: TGTGCCAGCAGCCTAGCGGGACCGCCAGATACGCAGTATTTT. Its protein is CASSLAGPPDTQYF.

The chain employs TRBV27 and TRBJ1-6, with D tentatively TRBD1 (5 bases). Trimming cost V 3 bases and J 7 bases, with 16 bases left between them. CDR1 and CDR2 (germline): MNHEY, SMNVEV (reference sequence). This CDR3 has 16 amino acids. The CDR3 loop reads CASSFNWGGENSPLHF. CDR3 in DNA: TGTGCCAGCAGTTTTAATTGGGGAGGGGAAAATTCACCCCTCCACTTT.

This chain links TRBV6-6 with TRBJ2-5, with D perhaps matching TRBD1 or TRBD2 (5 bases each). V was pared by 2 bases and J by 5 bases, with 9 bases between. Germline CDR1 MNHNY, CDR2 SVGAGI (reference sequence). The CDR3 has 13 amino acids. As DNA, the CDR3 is TGTGCCAGCAGTTACGAGGGGCTCGAGACCCAGTACTTC. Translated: CASSYEGLETQYF.

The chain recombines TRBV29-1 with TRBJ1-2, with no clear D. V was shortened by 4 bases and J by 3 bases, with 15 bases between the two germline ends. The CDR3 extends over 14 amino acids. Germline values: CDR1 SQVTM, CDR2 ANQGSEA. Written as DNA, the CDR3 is TGCAGCGTTGGCCGAATCGACACGTACTATGGCTACACCTTC. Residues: CSVGRIDTYYGYTF. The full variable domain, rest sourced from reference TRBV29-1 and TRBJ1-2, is SAVISQKPSRDICQRGTSLTIQCQVDSQVTMMFWYRQQPGQSLTLIATANQGSEATYESGFVIDKFPISRPNLTFSTLTVSNMSPEDSSIYLCSVGRIDTYYGYTFGSGTRLTVV.

For the CDR3, the DNA is TGTGCCACCAGCCCATCACCAGCCCCAGAAAACACCATATATTTT. Its translation: CATSPSPAPENTIYF. The chain carries TRBV15 and TRBJ1-3, with unresolved D. The CDR3 has 15 residues. Trimming removed 5 bases at V and 6 bases at J, with 17 bases between. Looked up from germline, CDR1 is LNHNV and CDR2 is YYDKDF (reference sequence).

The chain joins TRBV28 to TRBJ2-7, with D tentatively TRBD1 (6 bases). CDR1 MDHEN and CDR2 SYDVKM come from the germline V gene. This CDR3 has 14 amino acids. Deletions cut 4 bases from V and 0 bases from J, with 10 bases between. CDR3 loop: CASSSWDTSYEQYF. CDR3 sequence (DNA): TGTGCCAGCAGTTCGTGGGACACCTCCTACGAGCAGTACTTC.

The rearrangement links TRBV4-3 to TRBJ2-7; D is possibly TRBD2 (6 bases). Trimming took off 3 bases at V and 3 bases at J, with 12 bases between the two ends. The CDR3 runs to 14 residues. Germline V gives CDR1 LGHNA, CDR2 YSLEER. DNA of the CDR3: TGCGCCAGCAGCCATCAAACGGGGGTCTACGAGCAGTACTTC. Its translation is CASSHQTGVYEQYF.

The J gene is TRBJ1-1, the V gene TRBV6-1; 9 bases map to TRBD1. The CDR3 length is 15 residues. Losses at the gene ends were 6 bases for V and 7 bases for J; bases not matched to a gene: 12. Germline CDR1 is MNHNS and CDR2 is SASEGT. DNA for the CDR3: TGTGCCAGCAGAGAGCTACAGGGGGCGCCAGGTGAAGCTTTCTTT. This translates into CASRELQGAPGEAFF.

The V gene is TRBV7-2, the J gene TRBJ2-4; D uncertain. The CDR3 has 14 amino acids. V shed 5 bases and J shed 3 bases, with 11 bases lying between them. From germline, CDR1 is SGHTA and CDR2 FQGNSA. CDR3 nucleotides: TGTGCCAGCAGCCCCCGCACGGTCAAAAACATTCAGTACTTC. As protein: CASSPRTVKNIQYF. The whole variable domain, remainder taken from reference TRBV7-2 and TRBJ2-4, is GAGVSQSPSNKVTEKGKDVELRCDPISGHTALYWYRQSLGQGLEFLIYFQGNSAPDKSGLPSDRFSAERTGGSVSTLTIQRTQQEDSAVYLCASSPRTVKNIQYFGAGTRLSVL.

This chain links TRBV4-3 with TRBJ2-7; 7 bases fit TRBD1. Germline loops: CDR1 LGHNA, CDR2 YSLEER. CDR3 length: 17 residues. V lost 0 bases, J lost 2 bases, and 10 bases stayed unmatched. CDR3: CASSQERDSGIPYEQYF. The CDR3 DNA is TGCGCCAGCAGCCAAGAGAGGGACAGCGGAATTCCCTACGAGCAGTACTTC.

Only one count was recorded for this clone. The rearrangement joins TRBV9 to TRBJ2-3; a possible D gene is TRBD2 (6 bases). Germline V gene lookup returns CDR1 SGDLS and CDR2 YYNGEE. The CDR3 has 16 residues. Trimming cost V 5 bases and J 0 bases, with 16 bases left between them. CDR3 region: CASRVGSSFSTDTQYF. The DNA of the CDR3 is TGTGCCAGCAGAGTCGGGAGCAGCTTTAGCACAGATACGCAGTATTTT.

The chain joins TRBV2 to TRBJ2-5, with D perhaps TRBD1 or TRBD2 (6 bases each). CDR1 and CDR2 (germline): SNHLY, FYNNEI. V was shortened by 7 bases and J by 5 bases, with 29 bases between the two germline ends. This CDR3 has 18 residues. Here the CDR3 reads CASTPRSSSVAGGETQYF. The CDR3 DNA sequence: TGTGCCAGCACCCCAAGATCCTCTAGCGTCGCTGGGGGCGAGACCCAGTACTTC.

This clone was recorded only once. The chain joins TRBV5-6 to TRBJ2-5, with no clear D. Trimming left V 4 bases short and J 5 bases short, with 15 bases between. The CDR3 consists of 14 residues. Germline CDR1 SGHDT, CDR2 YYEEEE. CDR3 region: CASSLPDLGETQYF. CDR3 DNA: TGTGCCAGCAGCCTCCCGGATTTAGGCGAGACCCAGTACTTC.

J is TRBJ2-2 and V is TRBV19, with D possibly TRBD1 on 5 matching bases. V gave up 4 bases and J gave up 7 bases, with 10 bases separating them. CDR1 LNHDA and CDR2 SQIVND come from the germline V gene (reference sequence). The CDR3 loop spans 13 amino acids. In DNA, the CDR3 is TGTGCCAGTAGTACAGGGTTGGGCGGGGAGCTGTTTTTT. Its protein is CASSTGLGGELFF.

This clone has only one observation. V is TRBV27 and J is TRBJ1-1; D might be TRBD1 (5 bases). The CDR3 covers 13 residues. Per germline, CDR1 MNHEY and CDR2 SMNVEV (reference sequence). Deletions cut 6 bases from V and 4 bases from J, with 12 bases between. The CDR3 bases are TGTGCCAGCAGCCGGGGGTGGGGCACTGAAGCTTTCTTT. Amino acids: CASSRGWGTEAFF.

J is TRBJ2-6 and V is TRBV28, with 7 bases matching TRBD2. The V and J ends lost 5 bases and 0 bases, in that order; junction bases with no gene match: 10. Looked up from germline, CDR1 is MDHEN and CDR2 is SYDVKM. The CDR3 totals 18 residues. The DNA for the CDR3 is TGTGCCAGCAGTCCCCCGGGGGGAGGGGTCTCTGGGGCCAACGTCCTGACTTTC. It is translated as CASSPPGGGVSGANVLTF.

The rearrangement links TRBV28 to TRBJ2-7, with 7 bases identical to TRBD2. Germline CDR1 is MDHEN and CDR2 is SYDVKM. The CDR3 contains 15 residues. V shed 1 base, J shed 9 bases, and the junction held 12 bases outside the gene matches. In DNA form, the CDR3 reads TGTGCCAGCAGTTTATCCACGGGAGGACGCCCCGGGCAGTACTTC. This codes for CASSLSTGGRPGQYF.